Following are 20 T cell receptor beta chains from one sample sequenced in a study of cytomegalovirus exposure and HLA in healthy donors. The PCR used 60 Vbeta and 13 Jbeta primers. The repertoire was sequenced with immunoSEQ multiplex PCR; TCRdb's copy has only in-frame clones and lacks some. There are tens of thousands of clones in the sample; around 71% occur only once, and almost 8.5% lies in the top ten. Sequencing was performed on PBMCs. The receptors shown here come from a man aged 60-69 years in good health and CMV-seronegative.

V usage is TRBV10-2 and J usage is TRBJ1-3, with 10 bases aligning to TRBD1. J was trimmed by 4 bases and V by 7 bases; bases with no gene match: 1. From germline, CDR1 is WSHSY and CDR2 SAAADI. The CDR3 is 13 amino acids. CDR3 bases: TGCGCCAGCAAGACAGGGGGCGGAAACACCATATATTTT. Its translation is CASKTGGGNTIYF.

This clone was picked up a small number of times. CDR3 sequence reads: CASSPTGAEIYGYTF. The CDR3 nucleotides read TGTGCCAGCAGTCCCACAGGGGCCGAAATCTATGGCTACACCTTC. The chain combines TRBV27 with TRBJ1-2, with TRBD1 matching over 7 bases. Germline assignment: CDR1 MNHEY and CDR2 SMNVEV (reference sequence). J was trimmed by 4 bases and V by 5 bases; bases with no gene match: 10. This CDR3 spans 15 amino acids.

The rearrangement joins TRBV5-6 to TRBJ1-5, with 8 bases identical to TRBD1. Unmatched junction bases numbered 6, after V lost 0 bases and J lost 4 bases. The length of the CDR3 is 16 residues. Germline V gene data show CDR1 as SGHDT and CDR2 as YYEEEE. This CDR3 reads CASSLGQGTINQPQHF. CDR3 nucleotide sequence: TGTGCCAGCAGCTTGGGACAGGGGACCATTAATCAGCCCCAGCATTTT.

The gene calls are TRBV10-1 and TRBJ1-1; D unclear. Trimming took off 5 bases at V and 8 bases at J, with 12 bases between the two ends. This CDR3 contains 12 residues. The germline gives CDR1 WNHNN, CDR2 SYGVQD (reference sequence). The CDR3 sequence: CASSHPGEEAFF. The DNA for the CDR3 is TGCGCCAGCAGTCACCCCGGAGAGGAAGCTTTCTTT.

V usage is TRBV2 and J usage is TRBJ1-5; weak D call: TRBD1 (5 bases). CDR3 size: 14 residues. Germline assignment: CDR1 SNHLY and CDR2 FYNNEI. Trimming took off 3 bases at V and 4 bases at J, with 10 bases between the two ends. CDR3 in DNA: TGTGCCAGCAGTGACCCAGGGTTTAATCAGCCCCAGCATTTT. Protein sequence: CASSDPGFNQPQHF.

This rearrangement joins TRBV7-8 to TRBJ2-1, with D possibly being TRBD2 (6 bases). Trimming removed 0 bases from V and 4 bases from J, with 10 bases in between. CDR1 and CDR2 from the germline V gene are SGHVS and FQNEAQ. The CDR3 runs to 15 residues. For the CDR3, the DNA is TGTGCCAGCAGCTTAGCGGGACTCGAGTACAATGAGCAGTTCTTC. As protein: CASSLAGLEYNEQFF.

The CDR3 spells CASINSGGRGAFF. The DNA for the CDR3 is TGTGCCAGCATCAATTCAGGGGGCAGAGGAGCTTTCTTT. V usage is TRBV6-1 and J usage is TRBJ1-1, with TRBD1 matching 8 bases. Germline V CDR1 and CDR2: MNHNS, SASEGT. The CDR3 totals 13 residues. Trimming at V came to 7 bases and at J to 10 bases, leaving 11 bases not matched to a gene.

The chain recombines TRBV6-1 with TRBJ2-1; 12 bases agree with TRBD2. V lost 5 bases, J lost 10 bases, and 6 bases stayed unmatched. The CDR3 is 14 amino acids. Germline V gene data show CDR1 as MNHNS and CDR2 as SASEGT. For the CDR3, the DNA is TGTGCCAGCAGTTCTCGGACTAGCGGGATAGAGCAGTTCTTC. Encoded protein: CASSSRTSGIEQFF.

V is TRBV7-2 and J is TRBJ2-7; 7 nucleotides line up with TRBD2. This CDR3 is 15 amino acids long. The V and J ends lost 0 bases and 5 bases, in that order; junction bases with no gene match: 7. Germline CDR1 SGHTA, CDR2 FQGNSA. CDR3 region: CASSLAVTRGDEQYF. CDR3 bases: TGTGCCAGCAGCTTAGCGGTAACCCGGGGGGACGAGCAGTACTTC.

Points on this clone: Mismatch with germline at one junction end may stem from a read error. The chain uses TRBV28 and TRBJ2-2, with TRBD1 matching over 7 bases. The CDR3 runs 17 residues. The germline V gene encodes CDR1 MDHEN and CDR2 SYDVKM. The CDR3 bases are TGTGCCAGCAGTTTATGGTCCGGCAGGGGGAACGCCGGGGAGCTGTTTTTT. As protein: CASSLWSGRGNAGELFF.

V and J are TRBV13 and TRBJ2-3, with a possible D match to TRBD1 (6 bases). V was shortened by 2 bases and J by 1 base, with 10 bases between the two germline ends. The CDR3 contains 15 residues. In germline, CDR1 is PRHDT, CDR2 FYEKMQ (reference sequence). The CDR3 bases are TGTGCCAGCAGCTTACGTGCAGGGGGCACAGATACGCAGTATTTT. Its protein product is CASSLRAGGTDTQYF. Full variable domain (rest looked up from reference TRBV13 and TRBJ2-3): AAGVIQSPRHLIKEKRETATLKCYPIPRHDTVYWYQQGPGQDPQFLISFYEKMQSDKGSIPDRFSAQQFSDYHSELNMSSLELGDSALYFCASSLRAGGTDTQYFGPGTRLTVL.

The chain employs TRBV5-1 and TRBJ2-3; D may be TRBD2 (6 bases). Per germline, CDR1 SGHRS and CDR2 YFSETQ. V was pared by 0 bases and J by 4 bases, with 12 bases between. CDR3 length equals 15 residues. The CDR3 loop reads CASSLAGGRADTQYF. CDR3 bases: TGCGCCAGCAGCTTGGCCGGGGGTAGGGCAGATACGCAGTATTTT.

The rearrangement joins TRBV18 to TRBJ2-7; a weak D match, TRBD1 (6 bases). CDR3 length: 15 residues. Trimming stripped 6 bases from V and 7 bases from J, with 22 bases between. The germline gives CDR1 KGHSH, CDR2 LQKENI. Here the CDR3 DNA reads TGTGCCAGCTCGCCGGACAGATTGGGTTCGTGGGAGCAGTACTTC. It yields the protein CASSPDRLGSWEQYF.

V is TRBV5-4 and J is TRBJ2-7, with D maybe TRBD2 (6 bases). There are 15 residues in the CDR3. V lost 1 base and J 0 bases, leaving 11 bases between the germline ends. The germline V gene has CDR1 SGHNT and CDR2 YYREEE (reference sequence). CDR3 DNA sequence: TGTGCCAGCAGCTTGTTGCGGGGAAGCTCCTACGAGCAGTACTTC. Translating it yields CASSLLRGSSYEQYF.

The chain joins TRBV7-6 to TRBJ2-5; 8 bases map to TRBD1. The J call is doubtful: the DNA matches TRBJ2-7 better. There are 15 residues in the CDR3. Germline assignment: CDR1 SGHVS and CDR2 FNYEAQ. The CDR3 is CASSPRQGSSYEQYF. CDR3 in DNA: TGTGCCAGCAGCCCCAGACAGGGGAGCTCCTACGAGCAGTACTTC.

This clone was picked up one time. This sequence joins TRBV29-1 and TRBJ2-5; 8 nucleotides match TRBD2. CDR3 length equals 15 residues. Germline CDR1 and CDR2: SQVTM and ANQGSEA. The trim removed 3 bases at V and 5 bases at J, leaving 11 bases unmatched. The CDR3 bases are TGCAGCGTTGAGGGGACTAGTAACTTTGTGGAGACCCAGTACTTC. Its translation is CSVEGTSNFVETQYF.

Regarding this clone: One junction end does not reproduce the germline sequence, and a read error may be involved. V is TRBV7-9 and J is TRBJ1-4; maybe TRBD1 (5 bases). Germline assignment: CDR1 SEHNR and CDR2 FQNEAQ (reference sequence). The CDR3 loop spans 15 amino acids. CDR3 region: CSSSNIRATNEKLFF. CDR3 bases: TGTTCCAGCAGCAACATCAGGGCAACTAATGAAAAACTGTTTTTT.

In DNA form, the CDR3 reads TGCGCCAGCAGTGATTATGACAGGGCGAACACCGGGGAGCTGTTTTTT. This codes for CASSDYDRANTGELFF. This chain connects TRBV10-2 to TRBJ2-2, with 7 bases matching TRBD1. After removal of 3 bases from V and 0 bases from J, the junction contained 4 bases not matched to a gene. CDR3 length equals 16 residues. Germline V gives CDR1 WSHSY, CDR2 SAAADI.

The chain employs TRBV9 and TRBJ2-6; 11 bases are a match to TRBD2. The germline gives CDR1 SGDLS, CDR2 YYNGEE. The length of the CDR3 is 16 residues. V dropped 4 bases and J dropped 13; count of bases not matched to a gene: 13. Here the CDR3 reads CASSPIKLAGVEVLTF. Here the CDR3 DNA reads TGTGCCAGCAGCCCTATTAAACTAGCGGGAGTAGAAGTCCTGACTTTC.

The chain links TRBV6-5 to TRBJ2-1; 11 bases are a match to TRBD1. The CDR3 length is 13 residues. Germline V gene data show CDR1 as MNHEY and CDR2 as SVGAGI. The V segment lost 6 bases and the J segment 9 bases; nucleotides outside the gene matches: 4. CDR3: CASRGQGEGEQFF. The DNA of the CDR3 is TGTGCCAGCAGGGGACAGGGGGAGGGTGAGCAGTTCTTC.